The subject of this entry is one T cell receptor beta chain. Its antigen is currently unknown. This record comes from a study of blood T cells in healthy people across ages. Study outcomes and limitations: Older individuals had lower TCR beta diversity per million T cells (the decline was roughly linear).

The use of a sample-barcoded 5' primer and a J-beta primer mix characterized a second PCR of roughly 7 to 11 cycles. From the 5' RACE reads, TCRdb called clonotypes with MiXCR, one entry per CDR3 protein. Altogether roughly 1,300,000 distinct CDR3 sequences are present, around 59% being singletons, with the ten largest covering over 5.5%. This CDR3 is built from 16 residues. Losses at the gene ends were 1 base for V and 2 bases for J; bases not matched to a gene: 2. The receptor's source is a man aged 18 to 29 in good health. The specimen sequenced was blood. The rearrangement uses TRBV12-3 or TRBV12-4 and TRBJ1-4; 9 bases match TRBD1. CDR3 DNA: TGTGCCAGCAGTTTAGGGGGGACAGGGACTAATGAAAAACTGTTTTTT. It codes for CASSLGGTGTNEKLFF.